A selection of T cell receptor beta chains follows, all from one sample in a study of shared clonotypes between healthy human individuals. Only in-frame clones appear in the TCRdb table, and some are missing; sequencing was by immunoSEQ multiplex PCR. The sample comprises approximately 2.5 million clones, roughly nine tenths of which are singletons, and more than 0.12% rests with the top ten. The specimen sequenced was naive CD4+ T cells sorted from blood. These receptors came from a man younger than 30 in good health. CDR3s include the opening cysteine and the closing phenylalanine or tryptophan. D genes are given only for firm matches. Size is omitted from some rows. Given values are once, few, many or a class for expanded clones.

TRBJ2-3	.	TRBV6-1	.	TGTGCCAGCAGTGACTGGTCCTCTCCTAGCACAGATACGCAGTATTTT	CASSDWSSPSTDTQYF
TRBJ2-5	.	TRBV7-2	.	TGTGCCAGCAGCTTCAACAGGCAAGAGACCCAGTACTTC	CASSFNRQETQYF
TRBJ2-7	.	TRBV11-2	few	TGTGCCAGCAGCGCAGATAGGTACGAGCAGTACTTC	CASSADRYEQYF
TRBJ2-7	TRBD1	TRBV19	once	TGTGCCAGTAGAGGGGACAGAGCCTACGAGCAGTACTTC	CASRGDRAYEQYF
TRBJ2-3	TRBD2	TRBV2	.	TGTGCCAGCAGTGTTGAGACTAGCGGGAGTGATACGCAGTATTTT	CASSVETSGSDTQYF
TRBJ2-6	.	TRBV28	once	TGTGCCAGCAGTTTTGCAGGGTCTGGGGCCAACGTCCTGACTTTC	CASSFAGSGANVLTF
TRBJ2-2	.	TRBV6-1	.	TGTGCCAGCAGTGTACCCGTCGCCGGGGAGCTGTTTTTT	CASSVPVAGELFF
TRBJ2-7	.	TRBV18	.	TGTGCCAGCTCACTATGGCCAGACAACTACGAGCAGTACTTC	CASSLWPDNYEQYF
TRBJ1-2	.	TRBV20-1	.	TGCAGTGCTTTGGGCAACTATGGCTACACCTTC	CSALGNYGYTF
TRBJ1-2	.	TRBV2	.	TGTGCCAGCGACCCTTCCGGTGGCTATGGCTACACCTTC	CASDPSGGYGYTF
TRBJ2-1	.	TRBV7-9	.	TGTGCCAGCAGCCCGGGGGCGGGATTTTACAATGAGCAGTTCTTC	CASSPGAGFYNEQFF
TRBJ1-1	.	TRBV6-1	.	TGTGCCTCGAAGGACGGTAAGAACACTGAAGCTTTCTTT	CASKDGKNTEAFF
TRBJ1-4	TRBD1	TRBV6-5	.	TGTGCCAGCAGTTTCAGGGGGCTTAGAGGAGAAAAACTGTTTTTT	CASSFRGLRGEKLFF
TRBJ1-6	.	TRBV19	.	TGTGCCAGTAGTATAATGGGGGGAAAGGATAATTCACCCCTCCACTTT	CASSIMGGKDNSPLHF